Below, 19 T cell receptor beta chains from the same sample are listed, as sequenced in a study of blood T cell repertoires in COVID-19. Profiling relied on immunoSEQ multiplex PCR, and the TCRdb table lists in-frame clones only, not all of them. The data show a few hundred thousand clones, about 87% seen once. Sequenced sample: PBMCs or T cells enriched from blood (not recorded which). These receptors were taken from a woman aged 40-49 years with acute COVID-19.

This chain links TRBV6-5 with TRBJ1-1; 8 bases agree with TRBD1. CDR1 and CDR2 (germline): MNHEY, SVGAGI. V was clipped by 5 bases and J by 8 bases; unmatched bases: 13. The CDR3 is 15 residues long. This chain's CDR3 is CASSRNPSGGGEAFF. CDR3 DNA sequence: TGTGCCAGCAGTCGAAACCCCTCAGGGGGCGGCGAAGCTTTCTTT.

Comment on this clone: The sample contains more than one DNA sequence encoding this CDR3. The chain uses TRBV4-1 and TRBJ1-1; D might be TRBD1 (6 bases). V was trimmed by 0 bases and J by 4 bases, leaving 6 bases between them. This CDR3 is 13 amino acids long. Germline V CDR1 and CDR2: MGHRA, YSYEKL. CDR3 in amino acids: CASSQDRGTEAFF. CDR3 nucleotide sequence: TGCGCCAGCAGCCAAGACAGGGGCACTGAAGCTTTCTTT.

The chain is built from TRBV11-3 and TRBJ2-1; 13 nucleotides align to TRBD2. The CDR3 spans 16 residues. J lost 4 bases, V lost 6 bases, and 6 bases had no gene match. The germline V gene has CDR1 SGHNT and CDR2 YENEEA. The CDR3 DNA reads TGTGCCAGCAGTACTAGCGGGAGGGCGGGTTACAATGAGCAGTTCTTC. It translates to CASSTSGRAGYNEQFF. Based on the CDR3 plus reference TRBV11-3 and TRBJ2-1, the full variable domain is EAGVVQSPRYKIIEKKQPVAFWCNPISGHNTLYWYLQNLGQGPELLIRYENEEAVDDSQLPKDRFSAERLKGVDSTLKIQPAELGDSAVYLCASSTSGRAGYNEQFFGPGTRLTVL.

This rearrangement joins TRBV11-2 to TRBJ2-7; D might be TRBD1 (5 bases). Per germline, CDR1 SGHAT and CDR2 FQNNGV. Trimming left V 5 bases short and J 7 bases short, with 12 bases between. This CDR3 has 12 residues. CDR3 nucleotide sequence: TGTGCCAGCAGCGAGTGGGGCGCGGAGCAGTACGTC. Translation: CASSEWGAEQYV.

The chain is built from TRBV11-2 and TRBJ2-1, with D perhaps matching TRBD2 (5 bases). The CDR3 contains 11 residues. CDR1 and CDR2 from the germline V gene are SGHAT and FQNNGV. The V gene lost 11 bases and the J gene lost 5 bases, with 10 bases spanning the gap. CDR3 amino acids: CAVGSNNEQFF. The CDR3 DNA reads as TGTGCCGTGGGGAGCAACAATGAGCAGTTCTTC.

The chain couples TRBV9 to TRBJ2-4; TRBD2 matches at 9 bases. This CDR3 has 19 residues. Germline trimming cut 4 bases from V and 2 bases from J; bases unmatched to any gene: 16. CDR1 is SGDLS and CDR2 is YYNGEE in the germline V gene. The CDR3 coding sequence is TGTGCCAGCAGCCCTAAAGGTGGGACTAGCCTGCTTTCCAAAAACATTCAGTACTTC. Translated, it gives CASSPKGGTSLLSKNIQYF.

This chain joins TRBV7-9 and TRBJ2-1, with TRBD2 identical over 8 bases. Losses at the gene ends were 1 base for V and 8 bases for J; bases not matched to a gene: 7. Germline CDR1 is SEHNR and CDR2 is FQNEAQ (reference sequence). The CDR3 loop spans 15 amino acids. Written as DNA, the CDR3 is TGTGCCAGCAGCTTAGAGCGGGAGCTCGGCGATGAGCAGTTCTTC. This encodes CASSLERELGDEQFF.

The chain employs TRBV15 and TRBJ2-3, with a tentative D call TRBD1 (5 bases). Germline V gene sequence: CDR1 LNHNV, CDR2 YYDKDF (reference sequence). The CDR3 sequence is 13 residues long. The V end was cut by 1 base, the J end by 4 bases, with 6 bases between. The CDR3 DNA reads TGTGCCACCAGCAGAGTGGGGCCAGATACGCAGTATTTT. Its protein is CATSRVGPDTQYF.

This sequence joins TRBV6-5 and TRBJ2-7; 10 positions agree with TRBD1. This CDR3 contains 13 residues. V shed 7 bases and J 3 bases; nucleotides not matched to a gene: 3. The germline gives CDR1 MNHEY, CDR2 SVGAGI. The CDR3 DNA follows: TGTGCCAGCAACCGGGACAGGGGCTACGAGCAGTACTTC. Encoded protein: CASNRDRGYEQYF.

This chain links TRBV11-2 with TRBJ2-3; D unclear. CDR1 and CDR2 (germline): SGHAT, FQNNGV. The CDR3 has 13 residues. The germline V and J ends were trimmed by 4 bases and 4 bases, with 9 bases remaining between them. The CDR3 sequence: CASSYSGSDTQYF. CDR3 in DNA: TGTGCCAGCAGCTACAGTGGGTCAGATACGCAGTATTTT.

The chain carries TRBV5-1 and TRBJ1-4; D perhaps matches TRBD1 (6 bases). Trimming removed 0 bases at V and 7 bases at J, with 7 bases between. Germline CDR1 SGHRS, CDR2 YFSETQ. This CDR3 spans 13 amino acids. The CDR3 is CASSLGGGEKLFF. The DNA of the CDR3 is TGCGCCAGCAGCTTGGGAGGGGGTGAAAAACTGTTTTTT.

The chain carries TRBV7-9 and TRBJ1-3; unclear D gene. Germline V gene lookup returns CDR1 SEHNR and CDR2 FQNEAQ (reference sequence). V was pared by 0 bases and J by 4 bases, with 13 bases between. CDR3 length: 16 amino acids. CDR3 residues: CASSLAPTIRGNTIYF. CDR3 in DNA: TGTGCCAGCAGCTTAGCGCCGACAATAAGAGGAAACACCATATATTTT.

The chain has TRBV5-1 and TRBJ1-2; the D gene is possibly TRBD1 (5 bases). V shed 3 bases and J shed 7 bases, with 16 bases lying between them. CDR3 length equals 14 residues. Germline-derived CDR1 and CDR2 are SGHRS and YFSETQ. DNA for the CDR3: TGCGCCAGCAGCTCGATAGACCCAAGGGGTGGCTACACCTTC. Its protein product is CASSSIDPRGGYTF. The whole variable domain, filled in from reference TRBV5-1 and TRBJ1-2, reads KAGVTQTPRYLIKTRGQQVTLSCSPISGHRSVSWYQQTPGQGLQFLFEYFSETQRNKGNFPGRFSGRQFSNSRSEMNVSTLELGDSALYLCASSSIDPRGGYTFGSGTRLTVV.

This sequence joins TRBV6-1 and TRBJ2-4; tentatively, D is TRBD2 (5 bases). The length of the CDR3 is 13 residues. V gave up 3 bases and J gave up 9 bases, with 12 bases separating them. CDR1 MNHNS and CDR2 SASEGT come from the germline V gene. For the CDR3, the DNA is TGTGCCAGCAGTGAGGCTAGCCCTCGCATTCAGTACTTC. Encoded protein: CASSEASPRIQYF.

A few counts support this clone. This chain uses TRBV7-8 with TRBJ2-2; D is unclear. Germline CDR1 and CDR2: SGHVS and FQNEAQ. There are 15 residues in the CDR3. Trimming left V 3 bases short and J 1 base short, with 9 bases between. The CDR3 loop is CASSLGILNTGELFF. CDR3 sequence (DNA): TGTGCCAGCAGCTTGGGCATTTTGAACACCGGGGAGCTGTTTTTT. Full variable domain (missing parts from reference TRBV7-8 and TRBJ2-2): GAGVSQSPRYKVAKRGQDVALRCDPISGHVSLFWYQQALGQGPEFLTYFQNEAQLDKSGLPSDRFFAERPEGSVSTLKIQRTQQEDSAVYLCASSLGILNTGELFFGEGSRLTVL.

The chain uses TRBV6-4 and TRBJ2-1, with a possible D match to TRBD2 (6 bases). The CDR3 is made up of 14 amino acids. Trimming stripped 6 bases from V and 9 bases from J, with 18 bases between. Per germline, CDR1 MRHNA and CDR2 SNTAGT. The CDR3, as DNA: TGTGCCAGCAGACCTACCGGAGGGGAAGGTGAGCAGTTCTTC. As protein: CASRPTGGEGEQFF.

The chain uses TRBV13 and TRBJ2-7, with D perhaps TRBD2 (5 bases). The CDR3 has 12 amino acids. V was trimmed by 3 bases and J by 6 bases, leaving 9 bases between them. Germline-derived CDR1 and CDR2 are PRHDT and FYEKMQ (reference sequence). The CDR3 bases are TGTGCCAGCAGCTTGACCCTAGCCGAGCAGTACTTC. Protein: CASSLTLAEQYF. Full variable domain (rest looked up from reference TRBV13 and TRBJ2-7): AAGVIQSPRHLIKEKRETATLKCYPIPRHDTVYWYQQGPGQDPQFLISFYEKMQSDKGSIPDRFSAQQFSDYHSELNMSSLELGDSALYFCASSLTLAEQYFGPGTRLTVT.

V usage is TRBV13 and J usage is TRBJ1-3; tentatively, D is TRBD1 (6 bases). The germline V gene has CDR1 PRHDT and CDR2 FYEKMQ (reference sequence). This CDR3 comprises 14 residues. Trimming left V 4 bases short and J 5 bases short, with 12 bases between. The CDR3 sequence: CASSSLGDRNTIYF. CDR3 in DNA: TGTGCCAGCAGCTCTCTCGGGGACAGAAACACCATATATTTT. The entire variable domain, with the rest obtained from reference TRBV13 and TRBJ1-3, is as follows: AAGVIQSPRHLIKEKRETATLKCYPIPRHDTVYWYQQGPGQDPQFLISFYEKMQSDKGSIPDRFSAQQFSDYHSELNMSSLELGDSALYFCASSSLGDRNTIYFGEGSWLTVV.

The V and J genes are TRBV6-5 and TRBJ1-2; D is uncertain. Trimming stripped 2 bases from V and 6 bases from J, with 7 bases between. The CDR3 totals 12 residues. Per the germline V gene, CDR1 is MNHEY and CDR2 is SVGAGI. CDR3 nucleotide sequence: TGTGCCAGCAGTTACGCGGGTAATGGCTACACCTTC. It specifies CASSYAGNGYTF.